This is a list of T cell receptor beta chains from one sample in a study of cytomegalovirus exposure and HLA in healthy donors. TCRdb keeps only in-frame clones here, not all; method: immunoSEQ multiplex PCR. The table includes fewer than 200,000 clones, 81% detected once. Sequencing was done on a sample of PBMCs. The source is a man aged 35-49 years in good health and CMV-seropositive. CDR3s include the opening cysteine and the closing phenylalanine or tryptophan. D genes are given only for firm matches. Only some rows state a clone size, as once, few, many or a class for expanded clones.

abundance: -; d_gene: -; v_gene: TRBV7-6; j_gene: TRBJ2-7; CDR3aa: CASSSDIYYEQYF; CDR3nt: TGTGCCAGCAGCTCTGACATCTACTACGAGCAGTACTTC
abundance: -; d_gene: -; v_gene: TRBV5-6; j_gene: TRBJ1-6; CDR3aa: CASSPRQDNSPLHF; CDR3nt: TGTGCCAGCAGCCCGCGACAGGATAATTCACCCCTCCACTTT
abundance: -; d_gene: -; v_gene: TRBV18; j_gene: TRBJ2-2; CDR3aa: CASSPRSTGELFF; CDR3nt: TGTGCCAGCTCACCGAGGAGCACCGGGGAGCTGTTTTTT
abundance: -; d_gene: -; v_gene: TRBV4-1; j_gene: TRBJ1-5; CDR3aa: CASSQDGGNQPQHF; CDR3nt: TGCGCCAGCAGCCAAGATGGAGGGAATCAGCCCCAGCATTTT
abundance: -; d_gene: TRBD2; v_gene: TRBV5-4; j_gene: TRBJ2-3; CDR3aa: CASSPRGGRATDTQYF; CDR3nt: TGTGCCAGCAGCCCACGAGGCGGGAGGGCCACAGATACGCAGTATTTT
abundance: once; d_gene: -; v_gene: TRBV27; j_gene: TRBJ2-7; CDR3aa: CASSSAGAWEQYF; CDR3nt: TGTGCCAGCAGTTCCGCTGGGGCGTGGGAGCAGTACTTC
abundance: -; d_gene: TRBD1; v_gene: TRBV5-1; j_gene: TRBJ1-4; CDR3aa: CASSPGQGNEKLFF; CDR3nt: TGCGCCAGCAGCCCAGGACAGGGCAATGAAAAACTGTTTTTT
abundance: -; d_gene: TRBD1; v_gene: TRBV6-7; j_gene: TRBJ2-3; CDR3aa: CASSYSAPGQSTDTQYF; CDR3nt: TGTGCCAGCAGTTACTCTGCCCCGGGACAGAGCACAGATACGCAGTATTTT
abundance: -; d_gene: TRBD1; v_gene: TRBV28; j_gene: TRBJ1-2; CDR3aa: CASSPLGQGYGYTF; CDR3nt: TGTGCCAGCAGTCCACTCGGACAGGGCTATGGCTACACCTTC
abundance: -; d_gene: TRBD1; v_gene: TRBV19; j_gene: TRBJ1-2; CDR3aa: CASSRQGAEGYTF; CDR3nt: TGTGCCAGTAGTCGCCAGGGGGCGGAGGGCTACACCTTC
abundance: -; d_gene: -; v_gene: TRBV5-6; j_gene: TRBJ1-1; CDR3aa: CASSNRVLNTEAFF; CDR3nt: TGTGCCAGCAGCAACAGGGTATTGAACACTGAAGCTTTCTTT
abundance: -; d_gene: -; v_gene: TRBV28; j_gene: TRBJ1-2; CDR3aa: CASNPGTNYGYTF; CDR3nt: TGTGCCAGCAACCCGGGGACTAACTATGGCTACACCTTC
abundance: -; d_gene: -; v_gene: TRBV7-2; j_gene: TRBJ1-5; CDR3aa: CASRKSRDSNQPQHF; CDR3nt: TGTGCCAGCCGGAAATCGCGGGATAGCAATCAGCCCCAGCATTTT
abundance: -; d_gene: TRBD2; v_gene: TRBV10-3; j_gene: TRBJ2-1; CDR3aa: CGSREGLAGESSYNEQFF; CDR3nt: TGTGGCTCCCGGGAGGGTCTAGCGGGGGAAAGCTCCTACAATGAGCAGTTCTTC
abundance: once; d_gene: -; v_gene: TRBV6-5; j_gene: TRBJ1-5; CDR3aa: CATKAGAGNQPQHF; CDR3nt: TGTGCCACAAAGGCAGGAGCGGGCAATCAGCCCCAGCATTTT
abundance: once; d_gene: -; v_gene: TRBV30; j_gene: TRBJ1-5; CDR3aa: CAWSYYSEQPQHF; CDR3nt: TGTGCCTGGAGCTATTATTCGGAGCAGCCCCAGCATTTT
abundance: -; d_gene: -; v_gene: TRBV2; j_gene: TRBJ1-6; CDR3aa: CASSEANNSPLHF; CDR3nt: TGTGCCAGCAGTGAGGCAAATAATTCACCCCTCCACTTT
abundance: -; d_gene: TRBD1; v_gene: TRBV7-8; j_gene: TRBJ2-7; CDR3aa: CASSSTGTGPYEQYF; CDR3nt: TGTGCCAGCAGCTCTACCGGGACAGGGCCCTACGAGCAGTACTTC
abundance: -; d_gene: TRBD2; v_gene: TRBV5-1; j_gene: TRBJ2-7; CDR3aa: CASSQTSGRLNEQYF; CDR3nt: TGCGCCAGCAGCCAGACCAGCGGGAGATTAAACGAGCAGTACTTC
abundance: -; d_gene: -; v_gene: TRBV9; j_gene: TRBJ2-3; CDR3aa: CASSVGPGRGSTDTQYF; CDR3nt: TGTGCCAGCAGCGTGGGCCCGGGCAGGGGAAGCACAGATACGCAGTATTTT
abundance: -; d_gene: -; v_gene: TRBV5-4; j_gene: TRBJ2-7; CDR3aa: CASSARGSYEQYF; CDR3nt: TGTGCCAGCAGCGCCAGGGGTTCCTACGAGCAGTACTTC
abundance: -; d_gene: TRBD2; v_gene: TRBV19; j_gene: TRBJ2-1; CDR3aa: CASSTREGVSYNEQFF; CDR3nt: TGTGCCAGTAGTACTCGGGAGGGCGTATCCTACAATGAGCAGTTCTTC
abundance: once; d_gene: TRBD2; v_gene: TRBV4-1; j_gene: TRBJ2-1; CDR3aa: CASSQDAVLAGAVYNEQFF; CDR3nt: TGCGCCAGCAGCCAAGATGCCGTCCTAGCGGGGGCCGTCTACAATGAGCAGTTCTTC
abundance: -; d_gene: TRBD1; v_gene: TRBV5-1; j_gene: TRBJ1-4; CDR3aa: CASSKQGDEKLFF; CDR3nt: TGCGCCAGCAGTAAACAGGGGGATGAAAAACTGTTTTTT
abundance: -; d_gene: -; v_gene: TRBV7-9; j_gene: TRBJ1-2; CDR3aa: CASSLEFGRGRDYGYTF; CDR3nt: TGTGCCAGCAGCTTAGAATTCGGGCGGGGGCGAGACTATGGCTACACCTTC
abundance: -; d_gene: TRBD2; v_gene: TRBV6-5; j_gene: TRBJ2-7; CDR3aa: CASSPQLAGAYEQYF; CDR3nt: TGTGCCAGCAGCCCCCAATTAGCGGGAGCCTACGAGCAGTACTTC
abundance: -; d_gene: TRBD1; v_gene: TRBV9; j_gene: TRBJ1-6; CDR3aa: CASSVDPLDRDNSPLHF; CDR3nt: TGTGCCAGCAGCGTCGACCCCTTGGACAGGGACAATTCACCCCTCCACTTT
abundance: -; d_gene: -; v_gene: TRBV19; j_gene: TRBJ2-6; CDR3aa: CASDRPSASGANVLTF; CDR3nt: TGTGCCAGTGACAGGCCGTCAGCCTCTGGGGCCAACGTCCTGACTTTC
abundance: -; d_gene: -; v_gene: TRBV25-1; j_gene: TRBJ2-5; CDR3aa: CASSESPQETQYF; CDR3nt: TGTGCCAGCAGTGAGTCCCCGCAAGAGACCCAGTACTTC
abundance: -; d_gene: TRBD2; v_gene: TRBV7-2; j_gene: TRBJ2-3; CDR3aa: CASSQRGLVSTDTQYF; CDR3nt: TGTGCCAGCAGCCAACGGGGACTAGTGAGCACAGATACGCAGTATTTT
abundance: -; d_gene: TRBD1; v_gene: TRBV7-2; j_gene: TRBJ1-2; CDR3aa: CASSLAEGAFSYGYTF; CDR3nt: TGTGCCAGCAGCTTAGCAGAGGGGGCGTTCTCGTACGGCTACACCTTC
abundance: -; d_gene: TRBD1; v_gene: TRBV27; j_gene: TRBJ2-3; CDR3aa: CASSHSPGQGRGPPDTQYF; CDR3nt: TGTGCCAGCAGCCATTCACCGGGACAGGGAAGAGGGCCCCCAGATACGCAGTATTTT
abundance: -; d_gene: -; v_gene: TRBV28; j_gene: TRBJ2-2; CDR3aa: CASSPGTPNTGELFF; CDR3nt: TGTGCCAGCAGTCCCGGGACACCTAACACCGGGGAGCTGTTTTTT
abundance: once; d_gene: TRBD1; v_gene: TRBV7-2; j_gene: TRBJ2-1; CDR3aa: CASSPSGTGNNEQFF; CDR3nt: TGTGCCAGCAGCCCCTCCGGGACAGGGAACAATGAGCAGTTCTTC
abundance: few; d_gene: TRBD1; v_gene: TRBV5-1; j_gene: TRBJ1-1; CDR3aa: CASSLARGRTEAFF; CDR3nt: TGCGCCAGCAGCTTGGCCAGGGGGAGGACTGAAGCTTTCTTT
abundance: -; d_gene: -; v_gene: TRBV6-5; j_gene: TRBJ2-7; CDR3aa: CASSYSGQLETYEQYF; CDR3nt: TGTGCCAGCAGTTACTCAGGACAGCTTGAAACCTACGAGCAGTACTTC